The entry below describes one T cell receptor beta chain. The antigen remains unidentified. Authors' data handling: Without quality scores, immunoSEQ junctional reads could not be filtered like full-length reads. Produced via immunoSEQ multiplex PCR; TCRdb's table is partial and in-frame only. V and J calls and clone size are copied from that table; D and trimming were computed from the DNA. This sample has more than 2 million clones, with about 95% found just once. Trimming took off 2 bases at V and 0 bases at J, with 5 bases between the two ends. CDR3 size: 15 residues. In germline, CDR1 is MNHNY, CDR2 SVGAGI (reference sequence). These data originate in a study of shared clonotypes between healthy human individuals. Study details: Donors consisted of a couple of women and a few men between 18 and 49. Study conclusions and caveats: Sharing across four donors was highest in naive CD4 (around 5%) and lowest in memory CD8 (approximately 0.4%).

In the naive CD8 group, cells lacked CD45RO and were positively selected for CCR7, so terminally differentiated effector memory CD45RA+ cells were left out. Donors, without exception, were Caucasian adults residing in Nashville, Tennessee. The chain recombines TRBV6-6 with TRBJ1-6; D remains unclear. The sample consisted of naive CD8+ T cells sorted from blood. This TCR was recovered from a man aged 18 to 30 in good health. CDR3 in DNA: TGTGCCAGCAGTTACCCGAGCTCCTATAATTCACCCCTCCACTTT. Translated: CASSYPSSYNSPLHF.